These T cell receptor beta chains were read from a single sample in a study of shared clonotypes between healthy human individuals. Repertoires were generated with immunoSEQ multiplex PCR, while TCRdb's copy carries only in-frame clones and drops some. There are more than 550,000 clones in the sample; 72% occur only once, and about 1.8% lies in the top ten. The sequencing sample was made of memory CD4+ T cells sorted from blood. The receptors were sampled from a woman in her thirties in good health. The CDR3 runs from the conserved cysteine through the conserved F or W. Each record gives: clone size, V gene, CDR3 protein. Only some rows state a clone size, as once, few, many or a class for expanded clones.

abundance: .
v_gene: TRBV30
CDR3aa: CAWSVGGDWGDTQYF

abundance: .
v_gene: TRBV7-2
CDR3aa: CASSQWGTTAYEQYF

abundance: .
v_gene: TRBV18
CDR3aa: CASSPERGSSYEQYF

abundance: once
v_gene: TRBV4-2
CDR3aa: CASSPGLAGGTGDEQFF

abundance: .
v_gene: TRBV7-2
CDR3aa: CASSLEWASADTQYF

abundance: .
v_gene: TRBV5-1
CDR3aa: CASSFTSGSYGTGELFF

abundance: few
v_gene: TRBV7-9
CDR3aa: CASSLASGPHSYEQYF

abundance: .
v_gene: TRBV28
CDR3aa: CASSLSLGGRVNEQFF

abundance: .
v_gene: TRBV6-1
CDR3aa: CASSEASGFNEKLFF

abundance: .
v_gene: TRBV18
CDR3aa: CASSHRNRRNQPQHF

abundance: few
v_gene: TRBV29-1
CDR3aa: CSVDYGLSTDTQYF

abundance: few
v_gene: TRBV6-5
CDR3aa: CASRPDSSNQPQHF

abundance: .
v_gene: TRBV11-2
CDR3aa: CASSLGLARTGELFF

abundance: .
v_gene: TRBV28
CDR3aa: CASSTTGTGGLAGGYNEQFF

abundance: .
v_gene: TRBV9
CDR3aa: CASSFTADTQYF

abundance: .
v_gene: TRBV10-3
CDR3aa: CAISDGGQASAGNTIYF

abundance: .
v_gene: TRBV18
CDR3aa: CASSPGTSVNEQYF

abundance: once
v_gene: TRBV7-9
CDR3aa: CASSFKGAWDYGYTF

abundance: .
v_gene: TRBV18
CDR3aa: CASSHGKGQPQHF

abundance: few
v_gene: TRBV5-1
CDR3aa: CASSLELTTGELFF

abundance: .
v_gene: TRBV7-2
CDR3aa: CASSLGTSGSNEQFF

abundance: .
v_gene: TRBV5-6
CDR3aa: CASSPNRVLGPNEKLFF

abundance: few
v_gene: TRBV6-5
CDR3aa: CASSSITPQYNEQFF

abundance: .
v_gene: TRBV7-2
CDR3aa: CASSLGTGYTMRKLFF

abundance: .
v_gene: TRBV9
CDR3aa: CASSVEPQASSGANVLTF

abundance: .
v_gene: TRBV19
CDR3aa: CASSSLAGKPGGAKNIQYF

abundance: medium-sized
v_gene: TRBV18
CDR3aa: CASSPTTSGNTIYF

abundance: .
v_gene: TRBV4-1
CDR3aa: CASSQGVFNEKLFF

abundance: .
v_gene: TRBV27
CDR3aa: CASSLSGMRLNPTLREQYF

abundance: .
v_gene: TRBV4-1
CDR3aa: CASSPLPTGRQGTQYF

abundance: few
v_gene: TRBV10-3
CDR3aa: CASHAGTPNTGELFF

abundance: .
v_gene: TRBV14
CDR3aa: CASSQGFLTGPGYTF

abundance: .
v_gene: TRBV18
CDR3aa: CASSPASGLQETQYF

abundance: .
v_gene: TRBV5-6
CDR3aa: CASSLIGQPLALFF

abundance: .
v_gene: TRBV10-3
CDR3aa: CAIRAYSGGYNEQFF

abundance: .
v_gene: TRBV10-3
CDR3aa: CAISDPRTSADTQYF

abundance: .
v_gene: TRBV7-2
CDR3aa: CASSLGQGSTTEAFF

abundance: .
v_gene: TRBV18
CDR3aa: CASSRGTGTDTQYF

abundance: .
v_gene: TRBV6-5
CDR3aa: CASSYDASGRTDTQYF

abundance: few
v_gene: TRBV19
CDR3aa: CASSIVAGSSTDTQYF

abundance: .
v_gene: TRBV19
CDR3aa: CASRRGGEQYF

abundance: once
v_gene: TRBV2
CDR3aa: CASSPRGQVFSSNYGYTF

abundance: many
v_gene: TRBV28
CDR3aa: CASSLLGGPGHQETQYF

abundance: .
v_gene: TRBV19
CDR3aa: CASDRGLAGHNEQFF